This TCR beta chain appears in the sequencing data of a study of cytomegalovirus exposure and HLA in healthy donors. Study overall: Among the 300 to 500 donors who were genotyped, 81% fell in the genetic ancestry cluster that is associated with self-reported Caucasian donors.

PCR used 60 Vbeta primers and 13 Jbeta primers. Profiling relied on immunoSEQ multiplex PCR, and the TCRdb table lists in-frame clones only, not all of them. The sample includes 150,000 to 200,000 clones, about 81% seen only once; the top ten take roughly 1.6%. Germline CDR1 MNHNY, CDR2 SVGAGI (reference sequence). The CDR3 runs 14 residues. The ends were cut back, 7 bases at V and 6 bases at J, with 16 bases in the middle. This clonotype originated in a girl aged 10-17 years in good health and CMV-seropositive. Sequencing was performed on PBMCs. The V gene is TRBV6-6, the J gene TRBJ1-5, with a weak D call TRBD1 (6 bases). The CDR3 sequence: CASTQLGARQPQHF. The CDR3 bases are TGTGCCAGCACCCAACTGGGGGCCCGTCAGCCCCAGCATTTT.